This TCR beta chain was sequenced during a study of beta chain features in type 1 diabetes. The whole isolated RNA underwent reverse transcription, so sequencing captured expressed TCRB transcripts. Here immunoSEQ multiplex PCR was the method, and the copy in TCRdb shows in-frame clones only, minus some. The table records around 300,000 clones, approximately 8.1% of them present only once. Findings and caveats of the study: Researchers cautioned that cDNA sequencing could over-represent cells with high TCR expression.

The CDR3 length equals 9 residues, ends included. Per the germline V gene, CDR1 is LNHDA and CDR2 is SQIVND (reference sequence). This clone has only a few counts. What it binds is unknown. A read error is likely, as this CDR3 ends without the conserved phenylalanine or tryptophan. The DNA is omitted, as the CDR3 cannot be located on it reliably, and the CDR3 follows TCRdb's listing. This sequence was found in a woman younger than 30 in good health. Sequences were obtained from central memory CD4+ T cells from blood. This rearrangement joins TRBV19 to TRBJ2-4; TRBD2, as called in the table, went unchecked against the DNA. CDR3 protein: CASSSRTSG.